This TCR beta chain was observed in a study of blood T cell repertoires in COVID-19. Study in general: The study drew acute and convalescent COVID-19 samples from the United States, Italy and Spain.

Original processing methods: By means of reference gene primer amplification, nucleated cell counts were estimated. Here immunoSEQ multiplex PCR was the method, and the copy in TCRdb shows in-frame clones only, minus some. V, J and clone size reflect that table, while D and trimming were determined from the DNA. The table includes about 98,000 clones, 75% to 90% detected once. CDR3 length: 15 residues. CDR1 is MDHEN, CDR2 SYDVKM, per germline. J lost 0 bases, V lost 6 bases, and 6 bases had no gene match. This clone was counted a single time. While infection was still active, Seattle patients were enrolled and then followed longitudinally.

The origin of this receptor is a woman between 50 and 59 years old with COVID-19, enrolled during active disease. The sample was peripheral blood. J is TRBJ2-7 and V is TRBV28; the match to TRBD1 covers 9 bases. DNA for the CDR3: TGTGCCAGCAGCCGGACAGGGGTGCTCTCCTACGAGCAGTACTTC. This codes for CASSRTGVLSYEQYF.